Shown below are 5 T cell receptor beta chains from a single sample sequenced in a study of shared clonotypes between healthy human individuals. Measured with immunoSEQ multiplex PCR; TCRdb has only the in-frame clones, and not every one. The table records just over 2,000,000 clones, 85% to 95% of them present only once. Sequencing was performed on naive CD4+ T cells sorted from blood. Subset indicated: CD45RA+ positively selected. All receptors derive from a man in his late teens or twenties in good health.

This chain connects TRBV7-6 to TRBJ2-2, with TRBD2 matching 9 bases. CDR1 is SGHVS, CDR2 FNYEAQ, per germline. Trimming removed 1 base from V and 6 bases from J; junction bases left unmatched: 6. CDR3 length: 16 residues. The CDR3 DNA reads TGTGCCAGCAGCTTAGGAGGCGGGAGGGGTGCCGGGGAGCTGTTTTTT. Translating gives CASSLGGGRGAGELFF.

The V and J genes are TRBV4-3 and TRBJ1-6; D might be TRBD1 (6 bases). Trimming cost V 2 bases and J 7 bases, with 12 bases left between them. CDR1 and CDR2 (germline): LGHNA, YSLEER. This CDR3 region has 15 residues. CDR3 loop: CASSQNRVGNSPLHF. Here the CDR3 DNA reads TGCGCCAGCAGCCAAAACAGGGTTGGAAATTCACCCCTCCACTTT.

CDR3 residues: CASSLAAGALQETQYF. The CDR3 coding sequence is TGCGCCAGCAGCTTGGCCGCAGGGGCCCTCCAAGAGACCCAGTACTTC. V gene TRBV5-1 combines with J gene TRBJ2-5; TRBD1 might be the D (6 bases). V was shortened by 0 bases and J by 1 base, with 13 bases between the two germline ends. CDR1 is SGHRS and CDR2 is YFSETQ in the germline V gene. The CDR3 contains 16 residues.

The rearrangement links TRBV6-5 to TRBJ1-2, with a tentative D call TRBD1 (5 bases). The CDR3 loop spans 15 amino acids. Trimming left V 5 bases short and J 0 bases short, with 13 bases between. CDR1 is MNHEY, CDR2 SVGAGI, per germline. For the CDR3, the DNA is TGTGCCAGCAGTCGCCGGGACTTAACTAACTATGGCTACACCTTC. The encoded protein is CASSRRDLTNYGYTF.

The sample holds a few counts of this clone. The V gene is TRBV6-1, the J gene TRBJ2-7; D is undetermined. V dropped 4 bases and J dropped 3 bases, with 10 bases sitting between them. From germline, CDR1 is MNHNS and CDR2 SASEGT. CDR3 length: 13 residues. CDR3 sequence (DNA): TGTGCCAGCAGTGTGAAGGGCTTCTACGAGCAGTACTTC. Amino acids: CASSVKGFYEQYF.